This T cell receptor beta chain was documented in a study of blood T cell repertoires in COVID-19. Study as a whole: In each case, the material was cDNA or gDNA derived from T cells, B-cell-depleted T cells, or PBMCs.

Source study methods: How many nucleated cells were present was estimated from reference gene primer amplification. TCRdb keeps only in-frame clones here, not all; method: immunoSEQ multiplex PCR. V, J and clone size reflect that table, while D and trimming were determined from the DNA. The sample has some 180,000 clones; around 83% are singletons. In germline, CDR1 is WSHSY, CDR2 SAAADI. The CDR3 is made up of 15 amino acids. V shed 3 bases and J 6 bases; nucleotides not matched to a gene: 8. This clone was observed at least ten times. The chain combines TRBV10-2 with TRBJ1-1, with 9 bases lining up with TRBD1. The source is a woman between 65 and 79 years old who had recovered from COVID-19. Input material: peripheral blood. The CDR3 spells CASSDPGTGRAEAFF. As DNA, the CDR3 is TGCGCCAGCAGTGACCCCGGGACAGGGAGGGCTGAAGCTTTCTTT.